This is a list of T cell receptor beta chains from one sample in a study of technical replicates of blood from a handful of donors. Assay: immunoSEQ multiplex PCR; the TCRdb copy retains only in-frame clones and omits some. Counted here are around 79,000 clones, 90% to 95% occurring once; the ten biggest clones make up 0.2% to 0.25%. The specimen sequenced was T cells isolated from PBMCs. These receptors were collected from a human donor in good health. Each CDR3 is given with its conserved first and last residue. D genes are given only for firm matches. Only part of the rows carry a size: once, few, many, or a class if the clone is expanded.

V gene	J gene	clone size	D gene	CDR3 DNA	CDR3 protein
TRBV6-6	TRBJ2-7	NA	NA	TGTGCCAGCAGTTACGTGGCTTTCTCCTACGAGCAGTACTTC	CASSYVAFSYEQYF
TRBV7-9	TRBJ1-1	NA	TRBD1	TGTGCCAGCAGCCGGGACAGGACGAACACTGAAGCTTTCTTT	CASSRDRTNTEAFF
TRBV18	TRBJ2-7	NA	NA	TGTGCCAGCTCACCGGGGGCCGGAACCTACGAGCAGTACTTC	CASSPGAGTYEQYF
TRBV30	TRBJ1-5	NA	NA	TGTGCCTGGAGCCTCGGTGGTTACGGGAGCAATCAGCCCCAGCATTTT	CAWSLGGYGSNQPQHF
TRBV15	TRBJ1-5	NA	TRBD1	TGTGCCACCAGCAGGTTTGGACAGGTCGATCAGCCCCAGCATTTT	CATSRFGQVDQPQHF
TRBV6-5	TRBJ2-1	NA	NA	TGTGCCAGCAGTTACGGTACTAGCTCCTCCTACAATGAGCAGTTCTTC	CASSYGTSSSYNEQFF
TRBV14	TRBJ1-4	NA	TRBD1	TGTGCCAGCACTACAGGGGGCTCTGAAAAACTGTTTTTT	CASTTGGSEKLFF
TRBV5-5	TRBJ1-3	once	NA	TGTGCCAGCAGCTTGGGGCCCCAGGGGTCTGGAAACACCATATATTTT	CASSLGPQGSGNTIYF
TRBV9	TRBJ2-2	NA	TRBD1	TGTGCCAGCAGCGTAGCAGGGGGCGGGGAGCTGTTTTTT	CASSVAGGGELFF
TRBV19	TRBJ1-5	NA	NA	TGTGCCAGTAACGGGGGGGCGGGAAATCAGCCCCAGCATTTT	CASNGGAGNQPQHF
TRBV5-1	TRBJ2-7	NA	NA	TGCGCCAGCAGCTTGGGACAGGCATTAACCTACGAGCAGTACTTC	CASSLGQALTYEQYF
TRBV7-6	TRBJ2-7	NA	TRBD1	TGTGCCAGCAGCCAGGGGGACGGGACACCTGCCTACGAGCAGTACTTC	CASSQGDGTPAYEQYF
TRBV28	TRBJ2-7	NA	TRBD2	TGTGCCAGTATTGATCCGGGACTAGCGGGGAGCTCCTACGAGCAGTACTTC	CASIDPGLAGSSYEQYF
TRBV10-3	TRBJ1-4	NA	TRBD1	TGTGCCATCAGGGACAGGGAAGATGAAAAACTGTTTTTT	CAIRDREDEKLFF
TRBV10-3	TRBJ2-2	once	TRBD1	TGTGCCATCAGTGGGGCTCCCGGGACAGCGAACACCGGGGAGCTGTTTTTT	CAISGAPGTANTGELFF
TRBV5-4	TRBJ2-1	few	NA	TGTGCCAGCAGCCTAGACTACAATGAGCAGTTCTTC	CASSLDYNEQFF
TRBV6-1	TRBJ1-4	once	NA	TGTGCCAGCTTAACAGGAGCGACGGGTGAAAAACTGTTTTTT	CASLTGATGEKLFF
TRBV29-1	TRBJ2-7	NA	NA	TGCAGCGTTGAAAGGGGTTTGGAGCAGTACTTC	CSVERGLEQYF
TRBV4-2	TRBJ1-1	NA	TRBD1	TGTGCCAGCAGCCAACCCGACAGGGGGACTGAAGCTTTCTTT	CASSQPDRGTEAFF
TRBV11-2	TRBJ1-2	few	TRBD1	TGTGCCAGCAGCTTAGGACAGGGATATGGCTACACCTTC	CASSLGQGYGYTF
TRBV6-5	TRBJ2-1	NA	TRBD2	TGTGCCAGCAGTTACGGTGCGGGACTAAACAATGAGCAGTTCTTC	CASSYGAGLNNEQFF
TRBV10-2	TRBJ2-3	NA	NA	TGCGCCAGCAGTGCTTTAAGCGGTCCCCGCACAGATACGCAGTATTTT	CASSALSGPRTDTQYF
TRBV7-6	TRBJ1-1	NA	NA	TGTGCCAGCAGCTTGGCCCAGAACACTGAAGCTTTCTTT	CASSLAQNTEAFF
TRBV27	TRBJ2-7	NA	NA	TGTGCCAGCAGCCGGACCCGGGAGTATTACGAGCAGTACTTC	CASSRTREYYEQYF
TRBV6-5	TRBJ1-5	few	TRBD1	TGTGCCAGCAGTCCTGACAGGGAATCTCAGCCCCAGCATTTT	CASSPDRESQPQHF
TRBV29-1	TRBJ2-7	NA	TRBD2	TGCAGCGTTCGGGCGGGAGAGGGTGTCGAGCAGTACTTC	CSVRAGEGVEQYF
TRBV7-9	TRBJ1-1	NA	NA	TGTGCCAGCAGCTTAGGGGGGGTGGCTGAAGCTTTCTTT	CASSLGGVAEAFF
TRBV6-4	TRBJ1-5	few	NA	TGTGCCAGCAGTGCCGGTGTGCCCCAGCATTTT	CASSAGVPQHF
TRBV28	TRBJ1-5	NA	NA	TGTGCCAGCAACGAGAGGGCCCAGCCCCAGCATTTT	CASNERAQPQHF
TRBV2	TRBJ2-1	NA	TRBD2	TGTGCCAGCATTTACAGCGGGGGGTACAGGGAGCAGTTCTTC	CASIYSGGYREQFF
TRBV6-1	TRBJ1-2	NA	NA	TGTGCCAGCAGTGAACTTGCGGGGCTACTCCCCCACAACTATGGCTACACCTTC	CASSELAGLLPHNYGYTF
TRBV10-1	TRBJ2-7	NA	TRBD2	TGCGCCAAAGGCGGGGACTACCACACCTACGAGCAGTACTTC	CAKGGDYHTYEQYF
TRBV15	TRBJ1-1	few	TRBD1	TGTGCCACCAGCCCCACAGGGGCCGGCACTGAAGCTTTCTTT	CATSPTGAGTEAFF
TRBV28	TRBJ2-7	NA	NA	TGTGCCAGCAGTTTTTCCCGAATGGCGGGACTTTCCTACGAGCAGTACTTC	CASSFSRMAGLSYEQYF
TRBV25-1	TRBJ2-3	NA	TRBD2	TGTGCCAGCAGTGAGTCTAGCGGGAGGGCCCAGGATACGCAGTATTTT	CASSESSGRAQDTQYF
TRBV20-1	TRBJ2-3	once	NA	TGCAGTGCTAGGGACTATTATACGCAGTATTTT	CSARDYYTQYF
TRBV6-6	TRBJ1-1	NA	TRBD1	TGTGCCAGCAGGCTAAGTTCCGGGACAGGGGGCCCTGAAGCTTTCTTT	CASRLSSGTGGPEAFF
TRBV7-2	TRBJ1-1	NA	NA	TGTGCCAGCAGCTTAACCCACATAAACACTGAAGCTTTCTTT	CASSLTHINTEAFF
TRBV5-1	TRBJ2-5	NA	NA	TGCGCCAGCAGCCTAGTCCCTAGCGTCGTAGAGACCCAGTACTTC	CASSLVPSVVETQYF
TRBV15	TRBJ1-5	NA	NA	TGTGCCACCAGCAGAGAGGACAGTTTTAATCAGCCCCAGCATTTT	CATSREDSFNQPQHF
TRBV7-9	TRBJ2-1	NA	TRBD1	TGTGCCAGCAGCTTAGCCCTCATATACAGGGGGAATAACCATGAGCAGTTCTTC	CASSLALIYRGNNHEQFF
TRBV13	TRBJ2-7	NA	TRBD1	TGTGCCAGCGCTCATACGGGACAGGGGGCCTACGAGCAGTACTTC	CASAHTGQGAYEQYF
TRBV10-1	TRBJ2-3	NA	TRBD2	TGCGCCAGCAGTGCTGCCGGGGGGATAGATACGCAGTATTTT	CASSAAGGIDTQYF
TRBV7-9	TRBJ1-1	NA	NA	TGTGCCAGCAGCGAAGTGCGCATTGTGAACACTGAAGCTTTCTTT	CASSEVRIVNTEAFF
TRBV19	TRBJ2-7	NA	NA	TGTGCCAGTAGTATGTCCGGGACACCTTCCTACGAGCAGTACTTC	CASSMSGTPSYEQYF